Detailed here is one T cell receptor (beta chain). Its antigen is as yet unknown. The entry originates in a study of post-analysis software for immune sequencing data. Losses at the gene ends were 3 bases for V and 2 bases for J; bases not matched to a gene: 7. The CDR3 contains 16 residues. CDR1 and CDR2 (germline): SGHRS, YFSETQ. Each TCR beta cDNA library carried unique molecular identifiers. T cells numbering 1 to 10 million yielded about 500,000 cDNA molecules. TCRdb independently ran MiXCR on the PCR reads; one entry per CDR3 protein. The table includes more than 350,000 distinct CDR3 sequences, roughly 38% detected once. Findings and limits, study-wide: Five TRBV segments, including TRBV5-6, TRBV5-1 and TRBV20-1, were more frequent in patients than controls. Pronounced co-clustering by F measure was evident among identically batched samples. Significantly decreased normalized Chao1 diversity was recorded for multiple sclerosis patients relative to controls.

The rearrangement uses TRBV5-1 and TRBJ2-5; 10 bases line up with TRBD2. Sample: blood. The sequence came from a girl aged 2 to 9 with multiple sclerosis. CDR3 region: CASSSTGLARQETQYF. The CDR3 DNA follows: TGCGCCAGCAGCTCTACGGGACTAGCGAGGCAAGAGACCCAGTACTTC.